These 2 T cell receptor beta chains came from one sample sequenced in a study of cytotoxic CD8 clonotypes in ibrutinib-treated CLL. Assay: immunoSEQ multiplex PCR; the TCRdb copy retains only in-frame clones and omits some. In the table there are some 140,000 clones, around 93% of which are singletons. The source material was PBMCs, sampled after 12 months of ibrutinib treatment. Receptor source: a human donor with chronic lymphocytic leukemia.

This chain connects TRBV28 to TRBJ2-7; D unresolved. The CDR3 spans 12 residues. V was cut by 3 bases and J by 4 bases, with 7 bases left in between. CDR1 MDHEN and CDR2 SYDVKM come from the germline V gene. CDR3 sequence: CASSFSSYEQYF. CDR3 sequence (DNA): TGTGCCAGCAGTTTTTCGAGTTACGAGCAGTACTTC.

This chain uses TRBV28 with TRBJ1-3; D is possibly TRBD1 (6 bases). CDR1 is MDHEN, CDR2 SYDVKM, per germline. Trimming took off 2 bases at V and 5 bases at J, with 10 bases between the two ends. The CDR3 length is 14 residues. The CDR3 DNA reads as TGTGCCAGCAGTTTACAGGGGAGGAGAAACACCATATATTTT. Protein product: CASSLQGRRNTIYF.